The sequence of this T cell receptor (beta chain) was determined in a study of blood T cell repertoires in COVID-19. Looking at the study overall: COVID-19 samples from acute and convalescent phases originated in the United States, Italy and Spain. T cells, B-cell-depleted T cells, or PBMCs provided the cDNA or gDNA that served as material.

Authors' analysis steps: Estimation of nucleated cell counts was performed using reference gene primer amplification. Produced via immunoSEQ multiplex PCR; TCRdb's table is partial and in-frame only. That table furnishes V, J and clone size, whereas the DNA furnished D and trimming. This sample yields under 65,000 clones, of which 90% are seen a single time; roughly 15% belongs to the top ten. The germline CDR1 and CDR2 sequences are SNHLY and FYNNEI. V was shortened by 11 bases and J by 3 bases, with 15 bases between the two germline ends. The CDR3 sequence is 13 residues long. This receptor was obtained from a man older than 75 with acute or convalescent COVID-19. The V gene is TRBV2, the J gene TRBJ2-3; D is perhaps TRBD2 (6 bases). The specimen was peripheral blood. The CDR3 region is CAFGAGLTDTQYF. The DNA for the CDR3 is TGTGCCTTCGGGGCGGGGTTGACAGATACGCAGTATTTT.